This passage covers 17 T cell receptor beta chains from one sample sequenced in a study of CD8+ T cells in alopecia areata. Extraction and reverse transcription of RNA yielded cDNA as the sequencing template. Generated by immunoSEQ multiplex PCR, the TCRdb table keeps only in-frame clones and is missing some. This sample carries about 5,900 clones, none of them present only once. Stated time point: mouse skin 6 weeks after grafting, around onset of hair loss. The sequenced sample was skin, obtained at week 6. The receptors stem from a C3H/HeJ mouse with alopecia areata. Mouse MHC haplotype: H2-k.

This clone appeared many times. Genes and germline are mouse. The sequenced fragment ends 4 residues before the CDR3 boundary, so the rest is inferred from the germline J gene. The rearrangement links TRBV31 to TRBJ2-4, with D hard to call. This CDR3 is built from 11 residues. Trimming stripped 6 bases from V and 0 bases from J, with 4 bases between. Germline V gene sequence: CDR1 GKSSPN, CDR2 SITVG. The covered CDR3 bases are TGTGCCTGCAATAGTCAAAAC. Its protein is CACNSQN. The complete CDR3 protein is CACNSQNTLYF. Drawing the rest from reference TRBV31 and TRBJ2-4, the complete variable domain is AQTIHQWPVAEIKAVGSPLSLGCTIKGKSSPNLYWYWQATGGTLQQLFYSITVGQVESVVQLNLSASRPKDDQFILSTEKLLLSHSGFYLCACNSQNTLYFGAGTRLSVL.

Concerning this clone itself: The gene names given are mouse names. Read sequence stops 4 residues before the CDR3 end, and the germline J gene provides the missing end. The rearrangement links TRBV19 to TRBJ2-5; 10 positions match TRBD1. V dropped 5 bases and J dropped 3; count of bases not matched to a gene: 6. Germline V gene data show CDR1 as FNHDT and CDR2 as SITEND (reference sequence). There are 15 residues in the CDR3. The CDR3 protein is CASRPPGQGQDTQYF. CDR3 DNA, as far as it was read: TGTGCCAGCAGACCGCCGGGACAGGGGCAAGAC. The entire variable domain, with the rest obtained from reference TRBV19 and TRBJ2-5, is as follows: GGIITQTPKFLIGQEGQKLTLKCQQNFNHDTMYWYRQDSGKGLRLIYYSITENDLQKGDLSEGYDASREKKSSFSLTVTSAQKNEMAVFLCASRPPGQGQDTQYFGPGTRLLVL.

A word on this clone: The genes and germline here are from mouse. The sequenced fragment ends 4 residues before the CDR3 boundary, so the rest is inferred from the germline J gene. J is TRBJ2-1 and V is TRBV13-2, with 8 bases that match TRBD1. Unmatched junction bases numbered 3, after V lost 5 bases and J lost 5 bases. Germline V gene lookup returns CDR1 NNHNN and CDR2 SYGAGS (reference sequence). This CDR3 contains 13 residues. CDR3 bases read: TGTGCCAGCGGGTTGGACAGGGATGCT. Its translation: CASGLDRDA. The whole CDR3 region reads CASGLDRDAEQFF.

Ten or more counts support this clone. Gene labels here are mouse ones. The read terminates 4 residues ahead of where the CDR3 ends, so the germline J gene completes it. The J gene is TRBJ2-1, the V gene TRBV1; 12 bases fit TRBD2. Germline loops: CDR1 NSQYPW, CDR2 LRSPGD (reference sequence). This CDR3 spans 15 amino acids. J gave up 2 bases and V 4 bases, and 0 bases lay outside the gene matches. CDR3 DNA, as far as it was read: TGCACCTGCAGTGGGACTGGGGGGGACTATGCT. It encodes CTCSGTGGDYA. The CDR3 in its entirety is CTCSGTGGDYAEQFF.

In its sample, this clone was seen many times. Each gene name is a mouse one. Sequencing ends 4 residues short of the CDR3 end; the germline J gene provides the rest. This rearrangement joins TRBV5 to TRBJ2-2; 11 nucleotides agree with TRBD2. With 3 bases clipped from V and 0 bases from J, the junction kept 0 bases outside the gene matches. CDR3 length: 16 amino acids. Germline CDR1 LGHNA, CDR2 YNLKQL (reference sequence). The sequenced part of the CDR3 DNA is TGTGCCAGCAGCCAGGGACTGGGGGCAAACACCGGG. Its protein is CASSQGLGANTG. The complete CDR3 sequence is CASSQGLGANTGQLYF.

This clone was recorded many times. Mouse names are used for the genes. The sequence runs out 3 residues before the end of the CDR3; the remainder is reconstructed from the germline J gene. The V gene is TRBV13-3, the J gene TRBJ1-6; possibly TRBD1 for D (6 bases). TRBJ1-6 is an open reading frame whose function is uncertain. Germline CDR1 NNHDY, CDR2 SYVADS. This CDR3 comprises 15 residues. Trimming removed 0 bases from V and 2 bases from J, with 6 bases in between. The CDR3 DNA, read in part, is TGTGCCAGCAGTGATGAGGGGGCCTATAATTCGCCC. It encodes CASSDEGAYNSP. The whole CDR3 protein reads CASSDEGAYNSPLYF.

This clone was picked up many times. The gene names here belong to mouse. Read sequence stops 4 residues before the CDR3 end, and the germline J gene provides the missing end. The rearrangement links TRBV1 to TRBJ2-7; 9 bases are a match to TRBD1. The length of the CDR3 is 15 residues. In germline, CDR1 is NSQYPW, CDR2 LRSPGD (reference sequence). Partial CDR3 DNA: TGCACCTGCAGTGCAGACGGGAGGGACAGGGAT. Encoded protein: CTCSADGRDRD. The entire CDR3 protein is CTCSADGRDRDEQYF.

This clone has more than one count but fewer than ten. The gene names given are mouse names. The read halts 4 residues ahead of the CDR3 end, with the missing end drawn from the germline J gene. The V call is TRBV13-2, the J call TRBJ2-5; D may match TRBD1 or TRBD2 (5 bases each). Germline-derived CDR1 and CDR2 are NNHNN and SYGAGS (reference sequence). The CDR3 contains 13 residues. The CDR3 bases that were read are TGTGCCAGCGGTGATGGGGGGACAGAC. Translation: CASGDGGTD. The CDR3 in its entirety is CASGDGGTDTQYF.

This clone was detected only a few times. Germline and genes here are mouse. The read ends 4 residues shy of where the CDR3 ends; the end is completed using the germline J gene. The chain joins TRBV19 to TRBJ2-5; 8 bases align to TRBD2. In germline, CDR1 is FNHDT, CDR2 SITEND (reference sequence). CDR3 size: 13 residues. The CDR3 DNA, read in part, is TGTGCCAGCAGTATACTGGGGGGAGAC. It codes for CASSILGGD. From start to end, the CDR3 is CASSILGGDTQYF.

This clone was recorded at least ten times. Genes here carry mouse names. The CDR3 end lies 4 residues beyond the end of the read and is filled in from the germline J gene. V and J are TRBV5 and TRBJ2-5, with 9 bases lining up with TRBD2. Germline loops: CDR1 LGHNA, CDR2 YNLKQL (reference sequence). The CDR3 has 14 amino acids. CDR3 amino acids: CASSQGLGEDTQYF. CDR3 DNA (partial): TGTGCCAGCAGCCAAGGACTGGGGGAAGAC.

This clone was detected ten times or more. Any gene name here is a mouse gene name. The CDR3 end falls 4 residues outside the read, so it is completed with the germline J gene. Distinct nucleotide sequences in the sample also encode this CDR3. V usage is TRBV1 and J usage is TRBJ2-7; 7 bases match TRBD2. The germline CDR1 and CDR2 sequences are NSQYPW and LRSPGD (reference sequence). There are 13 residues in the CDR3. The part of the CDR3 DNA that was read is TGCACCTGCAGTGCAGATGGGGGGTAT. This translates into CTCSADGGY. The entire CDR3 reads CTCSADGGYEQYF.

This clone was counted many times. The genes and germline here are from mouse. From the germline J gene comes the end of the CDR3, since the read stops 4 residues before it. The chain recombines TRBV13-2 with TRBJ1-1, with unresolved D. Between the trimmed V and J ends, which lost 0 bases and 1 base, there was a span of 4 bases. Germline V gives CDR1 NNHNN, CDR2 SYGAGS (reference sequence). There are 13 residues in the CDR3. Incomplete CDR3 DNA: TGTGCCAGCGGTGATGCCAGAAACACA. It specifies CASGDARNT. The whole CDR3 protein is CASGDARNTEVFF.

Concerning this clone itself: Gene labels here are mouse ones. Coverage ceases 4 residues before the CDR3 finishes, and the germline J gene fills in the end. The J gene is TRBJ2-7, the V gene TRBV13-2; 7 bases are shared with TRBD1. Germline V lookup: CDR1 NNHNN, CDR2 SYGAGS (reference sequence). The CDR3 consists of 15 residues. J was trimmed by 0 bases and V by 0 bases; bases with no gene match: 3. Partial CDR3 DNA: TGTGCCAGCGGTGATGCAGGGGACAGCTCCTAT. It specifies CASGDAGDSSY. The full CDR3 is CASGDAGDSSYEQYF.

Only a few counts were recorded for this clone. Gene names refer to mouse genes. The read terminates 4 residues before the CDR3 end, so the remaining end is supplied by the germline J gene. The chain has TRBV19 and TRBJ2-7, with TRBD1 as a possible D gene (5 bases). CDR1 and CDR2 (germline): FNHDT, SITEND (reference sequence). CDR3 length: 12 residues. The V end lost 4 bases, the J end lost 3 bases, and 8 bases lay between the germline ends. This CDR3 reads CASSSDNYEQYF. The CDR3 bases that were read are TGTGCCAGCAGTTCGGACAACTAT.

The table lists this clone with many counts. Genes here carry mouse names. The CDR3 extends 4 residues past the end of the read, so its final part is completed from the germline J gene. This rearrangement joins TRBV5 to TRBJ2-3; a weak D match, TRBD2 (7 bases). CDR3 length: 14 residues. V was cut by 5 bases and J by 0 bases, with 9 bases left in between. The V gene's germline CDR1 is LGHNA and CDR2 YNLKQL (reference sequence). The CDR3 spells CASSGGRSAETLYF. The sequenced CDR3 bases are TGTGCCAGCAGCGGGGGGCGGAGTGCAGAA.

About this clone: Genes and germline are mouse. CDR3 region: CASGAPVRTEVFF. The sequenced CDR3 bases are TGTGCCAGCGGTGCCCCAGTTCGCACA. The rearrangement joins TRBV13-2 to TRBJ1-1; D is undetermined. The missing CDR3 end, 4 residues past where the read stops, is filled in from the germline J gene. The CDR3 consists of 13 residues. Trimming cost V 3 bases and J 4 bases, with 10 bases left between them. The germline gives CDR1 NNHNN, CDR2 SYGAGS (reference sequence).

This clone was counted only a few times. Any gene name here is a mouse gene name. The sequence runs out 4 residues before the end of the CDR3; the remainder is reconstructed from the germline J gene. The gene calls are TRBV5 and TRBJ2-7, with 9 bases lining up with TRBD2. Germline CDR1 LGHNA, CDR2 YNLKQL (reference sequence). The CDR3 has 14 residues. The CDR3 sequence is CASSLRDWVYEQYF. The CDR3 DNA, read in part, is TGTGCCAGCAGTCTCCGGGACTGGGTGTAT.